The rows below give T cell receptor beta chains drawn from one sample of a study of blood T cells in healthy people across ages. MiXCR, applied by TCRdb to the 5' RACE reads, yields one record per CDR3 protein. The sample carries more than 500,000 distinct CDR3 sequences, about a quarter recorded once. These same data were also listed under a study on T cells of mothers and their children.

Sequences were obtained from blood. These receptors all stem from a boy between 2 and 10 years old in good health. Both conserved end residues are part of each CDR3. Each record gives: J gene, V gene, clone size, D gene, CDR3 DNA, CDR3 protein. The D gene is left open where the match is weak. Clone size is stated in some rows and not others, as once, few, many or a class when expanded.

J: TRBJ1-1; V: TRBV6-2/TRBV6-3; size: -; D: TRBD1; DNA: TGTGCCAGCATTAGGGACAGGGGAAGCACTGAAGCTTTCTTT; CDR3: CASIRDRGSTEAFF
J: TRBJ2-1; V: TRBV20-1; size: few; D: -; DNA: TGCAGTGCCCCCCTGATGGGTGAGCAGTTCTTC; CDR3: CSAPLMGEQFF
J: TRBJ2-5; V: TRBV7-8; size: -; D: TRBD2; DNA: TGTGCCAGCAGCTTAGCGGCGGGAGGGGAGGAGACCCAGTACTTC; CDR3: CASSLAAGGEETQYF
J: TRBJ2-5; V: TRBV5-1; size: few; D: -; DNA: TGCGCCAGCAGCAGGACACACCAAGAGACCCAGTACTTC; CDR3: CASSRTHQETQYF
J: TRBJ1-6; V: TRBV27; size: few; D: -; DNA: TGTGCCAGCAGTTTATTCCAGGGTAGGAATCCCCGCAATTCACCCCTCCACTTT; CDR3: CASSLFQGRNPRNSPLHF
J: TRBJ2-5; V: TRBV4-2; size: few; D: -; DNA: TGTGCCAGCAGCCAAGAAGGGTACAGCGCCTCCCAAGAGACCCAGTACTTC; CDR3: CASSQEGYSASQETQYF
J: TRBJ1-4; V: TRBV7-9; size: few; D: -; DNA: TGTGCCAGCAGCTTAGCCTTGGGGCAGCTGAATGAAAAACTGTTTTTT; CDR3: CASSLALGQLNEKLFF
J: TRBJ2-7; V: TRBV12-3/TRBV12-4; size: -; D: -; DNA: TGTGCCAGCAGTACCGACAGGCGTCCCTACGAGCAGTACTTC; CDR3: CASSTDRRPYEQYF
J: TRBJ1-4; V: TRBV4-1; size: few; D: -; DNA: TGCGCCAGCAGCCCCCTACTAGGAACTAATGAAAAACTGTTTTTT; CDR3: CASSPLLGTNEKLFF
J: TRBJ2-1; V: TRBV2; size: few; D: -; DNA: TGTGCCAGCAGTAGGGGCGGAGGGGTCCTAATCTACAATGAGCAGTTCTTC; CDR3: CASSRGGGVLIYNEQFF
J: TRBJ2-7; V: TRBV18; size: -; D: -; DNA: TGTGCCAGCTCACCGGTAGCCTTCGACGAGCAGTACTTC; CDR3: CASSPVAFDEQYF
J: TRBJ1-6; V: TRBV10-2; size: many; D: -; DNA: TGCGCCAGCAGTCCAGGTCCCAATAATTCACCCCTCCACTTT; CDR3: CASSPGPNNSPLHF
J: TRBJ1-1; V: TRBV20-1; size: few; D: -; DNA: TGCAGTGCTAGAGATTTAGTGAACACTGAAGCTTTCTTT; CDR3: CSARDLVNTEAFF
J: TRBJ2-5; V: TRBV6-5; size: -; D: TRBD1; DNA: TGTGCCAGCGCTCTAGGACAGGGTTTGGAAACCCAGTACTTC; CDR3: CASALGQGLETQYF
J: TRBJ2-5; V: TRBV12-3/TRBV12-4; size: few; D: TRBD2; DNA: TGTGCCAGCAGGAGGGGACTAGCCCAAGAGACCCAGTACTTC; CDR3: CASRRGLAQETQYF
J: TRBJ2-1; V: TRBV12-3/TRBV12-4; size: -; D: TRBD2; DNA: TGTGCCAGCAACGCGGGACTAGCTCCCAATGAGCAGTTCTTC; CDR3: CASNAGLAPNEQFF
J: TRBJ2-1; V: TRBV20-1; size: few; D: TRBD2; DNA: TGCAGTGCGGGTCCGGGACTAGGTGATGAGCAGTTCTTC; CDR3: CSAGPGLGDEQFF
J: TRBJ1-4; V: TRBV12-3/TRBV12-4; size: -; D: -; DNA: TGTGCCAGCAGACAGGACGGGGAAAAACTGTTTTTT; CDR3: CASRQDGEKLFF